A single sample gave rise to the 28 T cell receptor beta chains below, sequenced in a study of cytomegalovirus exposure and HLA in healthy donors. It was with 60 Vbeta and 13 Jbeta primers that the PCR ran. Method: immunoSEQ multiplex PCR; TCRdb's copy keeps in-frame clones and lacks some. Of around 76,000 clones detected, around 81% appear once; the ten largest clones hold approximately 1.6%. Sequencing was performed on PBMCs. The receptors were sampled from a man aged 40-49 years in good health and CMV-seronegative.

This clone was seen only a few times. The V and J genes are TRBV6-5 and TRBJ1-6, with D perhaps TRBD1 (5 bases). CDR3 length equals 15 residues. The germline V gene has CDR1 MNHEY and CDR2 SVGAGI. Between the trimmed V and J ends, which lost 0 bases and 8 bases, there was a span of 11 bases. DNA of the CDR3: TGTGCCAGCAGTTACTCGCGGTCGGGGGATTCACCCCTCCACTTT. This translates into CASSYSRSGDSPLHF.

The rearrangement uses TRBV5-5 and TRBJ2-1; the match to TRBD2 covers 9 bases. The CDR3 covers 16 residues. The ends lost 1 base at V and 3 bases at J; junction bases unmatched: 5. Looked up from germline, CDR1 is SGHKS and CDR2 is YYEKEE (reference sequence). The CDR3, as DNA: TGTGCCAGCAGCTTGTACCCAGCGGGAGGCTACAATGAGCAGTTCTTC. Translated, it gives CASSLYPAGGYNEQFF.

The chain joins TRBV2 to TRBJ1-1; 7 bases are shared with TRBD1. Germline V gene lookup returns CDR1 SNHLY and CDR2 FYNNEI. This CDR3 contains 13 residues. The ends lost 6 bases at V and 6 bases at J; junction bases unmatched: 7. In DNA, the CDR3 is TGTGCCAGCAGCGTGGGACAGATCTCTGAAGCTTTCTTT. Its protein is CASSVGQISEAFF. The full variable domain, its missing parts supplied by reference TRBV2 and TRBJ1-1, is EPEVTQTPSHQVTQMGQEVILRCVPISNHLYFYWYRQILGQKVEFLVSFYNNEISEKSEIFDDQFSVERPDGSNFTLKIRSTKLEDSAMYFCASSVGQISEAFFGQGTRLTVV.

V usage is TRBV25-1 and J usage is TRBJ1-6, with D uncertain. Trimming stripped 9 bases from V and 6 bases from J, with 24 bases between. Germline loops: CDR1 MGHDK, CDR2 SYGVNS. This CDR3 has 17 amino acids. The CDR3 nucleotides read TGTGCCAGTTCGTTTCGCTTGGACGAGGGAGGTAATTCACCCCTCCACTTT. Its translation: CASSFRLDEGGNSPLHF. Complete variable domain (other parts from reference TRBV25-1 and TRBJ1-6): EADIYQTPRYLVIGTGKKITLECSQTMGHDKMYWYQQDPGMELHLIHYSYGVNSTEKGDLSSESTVSRIRTEHFPLTLESARPSHTSQYLCASSFRLDEGGNSPLHFGNGTRLTVT.

This chain links TRBV28 with TRBJ1-3; D gene uncertain. CDR3 size: 14 residues. Germline CDR1 MDHEN, CDR2 SYDVKM. V was trimmed by 5 bases and J by 1 base, leaving 9 bases between them. This CDR3 reads CASSITVSGNTIYF. CDR3 sequence (DNA): TGTGCCAGCAGTATTACAGTTTCTGGAAACACCATATATTTT. Together with reference TRBV28 and TRBJ1-3, the CDR3 gives the full variable domain: DVKVTQSSRYLVKRTGEKVFLECVQDMDHENMFWYRQDPGLGLRLIYFSYDVKMKEKGDIPEGYSVSREKKERFSLILESASTNQTSMYLCASSITVSGNTIYFGEGSWLTVV.

In this sample, this clone turned up a few times. The rearrangement joins TRBV6-5 to TRBJ2-1; the match to TRBD1 covers 9 bases. The CDR3 has 16 amino acids. The V and J ends lost 5 bases and 5 bases, in that order; junction bases with no gene match: 10. Germline values: CDR1 MNHEY, CDR2 SVGAGI. Here the CDR3 reads CASSNLPGQGNNEQFF. The CDR3 coding sequence is TGTGCCAGCAGTAACTTGCCGGGACAGGGAAACAATGAGCAGTTCTTC.

This clone was recorded a few times. The chain recombines TRBV4-1 with TRBJ1-3; 8 nucleotides match TRBD1. Germline V lookup: CDR1 MGHRA, CDR2 YSYEKL. The CDR3 is 16 residues long. Losses at the gene ends were 1 base for V and 4 bases for J; bases not matched to a gene: 6. The CDR3 DNA is TGCGCCAGCAGCCAAGCACCGACAGGGGCAGGAAACACCATATATTTT. It encodes CASSQAPTGAGNTIYF.

This CDR3 reads CASKWGEQPQHF. DNA of the CDR3: TGTGCCAGTAAGTGGGGGGAACAGCCCCAGCATTTT. This chain connects TRBV19 to TRBJ1-5, with D tentatively TRBD1 (5 bases). Between the trimmed V and J ends, which lost 7 bases and 7 bases, there was a span of 11 bases. Germline CDR1 LNHDA, CDR2 SQIVND (reference sequence). This CDR3 has 12 residues.

The chain's CDR3 is CSVWDGGKAFF. CDR3 bases: TGCAGCGTTTGGGACGGAGGGAAAGCTTTCTTT. The J gene is TRBJ1-1, the V gene TRBV29-1, with a possible D match to TRBD1 (5 bases). This CDR3 region has 11 residues. Trimming pared 5 bases from V and 9 bases from J, leaving 13 bases between. Looked up from germline, CDR1 is SQVTM and CDR2 is ANQGSEA.

This chain links TRBV10-1 with TRBJ2-7; no reliable D call. Germline lookup yields CDR1 WNHNN and CDR2 SYGVQD (reference sequence). Trimming removed 6 bases from V and 3 bases from J, with 12 bases in between. CDR3 length: 13 amino acids. The CDR3 is CASSPTGFYEQYF. The DNA for the CDR3 is TGCGCCAGCAGCCCTACGGGTTTCTACGAGCAGTACTTC.

The V and J genes are TRBV10-1 and TRBJ2-2; D gene uncertain. The germline V and J ends were trimmed by 2 bases and 6 bases, with 7 bases remaining between them. Per germline, CDR1 WNHNN and CDR2 SYGVQD (reference sequence). The CDR3 covers 13 residues. The CDR3 loop reads CASSEGQAGELFF. The CDR3 DNA reads as TGCGCCAGCAGTGAGGGGCAGGCCGGGGAGCTGTTTTTT.

This sequence joins TRBV7-3 and TRBJ1-6; no clear D gene. Per the germline V gene, CDR1 is SGHTA and CDR2 is FQGTGA. There are 15 residues in the CDR3. V gave up 2 bases and J gave up 5 bases, with 10 bases separating them. The CDR3 is CASSLGGADNSPLHF. The CDR3 DNA is TGTGCCAGCAGCTTAGGAGGCGCGGATAATTCACCCCTCCACTTT. Drawing the rest from reference TRBV7-3 and TRBJ1-6, the complete variable domain is GAGVSQTPSNKVTEKGKYVELRCDPISGHTALYWYRQSLGQGPEFLIYFQGTGAADDSGLPNDRFFAVRPEGSVSTLKIQRTERGDSAVYLCASSLGGADNSPLHFGNGTRLTVT.

The rearrangement links TRBV11-2 to TRBJ2-5; D gene unclear. This CDR3 spans 15 amino acids. Germline V CDR1 and CDR2: SGHAT, FQNNGV. Trimming shortened V by 1 base and J by 1 base, and 10 bases separated the two germline ends. The CDR3 bases are TGTGCCAGCAGCTTAGGACCGGGTGTCCAAGAGACCCAGTACTTC. Encoded protein: CASSLGPGVQETQYF.

The chain couples TRBV13 to TRBJ2-7; 9 bases fit TRBD2. With V trimmed by 1 base and J by 6 bases, 4 bases remained unmatched. From germline, CDR1 is PRHDT and CDR2 FYEKMQ (reference sequence). The CDR3 contains 14 residues. The CDR3 DNA reads TGTGCCAGCAGCTTAGCGAGACTAGCGGCCGAGCAGTACTTC. Amino acid sequence: CASSLARLAAEQYF.

The chain joins TRBV5-6 to TRBJ1-4; 7 bases fit TRBD1. The CDR3 is made up of 14 amino acids. Trimming took 5 bases from V and 6 from J; bases not matched to a gene: 7. CDR1 is SGHDT and CDR2 is YYEEEE in the germline V gene. The CDR3 spells CASSSGGADEKLFF. Here the CDR3 DNA reads TGTGCCAGCAGTTCAGGGGGAGCCGATGAAAAACTGTTTTTT.

This clone was observed a handful of times. CDR3 in amino acids: CASSYQGYDLFF. Here the CDR3 DNA reads TGTGCCAGCAGTTATCAGGGATATGATCTGTTCTTC. The chain is built from TRBV28 and TRBJ2-1; perhaps TRBD1 as D (5 bases). CDR1 and CDR2 from the germline V gene are MDHEN and SYDVKM. The CDR3 extends over 12 amino acids. The ends were cut back, 4 bases at V and 15 bases at J, with 16 bases in the middle.

CDR3 protein: CASSLLGGWQYF. CDR3 DNA sequence: TGTGCCAGCAGCTTGTTAGGGGGTTGGCAGTACTTC. The chain has TRBV5-6 and TRBJ2-7; perhaps TRBD1 as D (6 bases). CDR1 and CDR2 (germline): SGHDT, YYEEEE. Trimming cost V 1 base and J 9 bases, with 11 bases left between them. The CDR3 sequence is 12 residues long.

This clone has a single count. This chain joins TRBV5-8 and TRBJ1-6; TRBD1 might be the D (6 bases). Between the trimmed V and J ends, which lost 0 bases and 7 bases, there was a span of 8 bases. Per the germline V gene, CDR1 is SGHTS and CDR2 is YDEGEE. There are 14 residues in the CDR3. The CDR3 region is CASSLGGGNSPLHF. CDR3 coding DNA: TGTGCCAGCAGCTTGGGGGGGGGCAATTCACCCCTCCACTTT.

V usage is TRBV29-1 and J usage is TRBJ2-3; D is uncertain. The CDR3 extends over 10 amino acids. V was shortened by 4 bases and J by 5 bases, with 4 bases between the two germline ends. The germline V gene has CDR1 SQVTM and CDR2 ANQGSEA. CDR3 sequence reads: CSVAGDTQYF. In DNA, the CDR3 is TGCAGCGTTGCGGGAGATACGCAGTATTTT.

This clone occurred once. The chain couples TRBV25-1 to TRBJ2-7; 7 bases match TRBD1. This CDR3 spans 14 amino acids. V lost 5 bases to trimming and J lost 1 base; unmatched junction nucleotides: 5. The germline CDR1 and CDR2 sequences are MGHDK and SYGVNS. The CDR3 nucleotides read TGTGCCAGCAGTCACTGGGACAGTTCCTACGAGCAGTACTTC. It is translated as CASSHWDSSYEQYF.

The V call is TRBV5-4, the J call TRBJ2-2; 9 nucleotides match TRBD2. V gave up 4 bases and J gave up 2 bases; unmatched junction bases: 6. Germline V lookup: CDR1 SGHNT, CDR2 YYREEE (reference sequence). The CDR3 has 16 amino acids. The CDR3 loop is CASSLGTSSNTGELFF. In nucleotides, the CDR3 is TGTGCCAGCAGCCTAGGGACTAGCTCAAACACCGGGGAGCTGTTTTTT.

Only a few counts were recorded for this clone. The rearrangement links TRBV9 to TRBJ2-1; TRBD2 matches at 7 bases. The CDR3 runs 14 residues. Germline trimming cut 5 bases from V and 2 bases from J; bases unmatched to any gene: 4. In germline, CDR1 is SGDLS, CDR2 YYNGEE. The CDR3 region has the DNA TGTGCCAGCAGTTGGGACTATACCTACAATGAGCAGTTCTTC. The encoded protein is CASSWDYTYNEQFF.

This clone occurred a few times. The chain joins TRBV5-1 to TRBJ2-3, with TRBD2 matching 7 bases. With 0 bases clipped from V and 4 bases from J, the junction kept 5 bases outside the gene matches. Germline V gives CDR1 SGHRS, CDR2 YFSETQ. The CDR3 covers 15 residues. The CDR3 coding sequence is TGCGCCAGCAGCTTGGGGGGCGGGAGTTCAGATACGCAGTATTTT. It translates to CASSLGGGSSDTQYF.

The V gene is TRBV30, the J gene TRBJ1-4, with TRBD1 matching over 7 bases. Trimming at V came to 4 bases and at J to 5 bases, leaving 1 base not matched to a gene. The V gene's germline CDR1 is GTSNPN and CDR2 SVGIG (reference sequence). This CDR3 is 12 amino acids long. The CDR3 DNA reads TGTGCCTGGACAGGGGGAAATGAAAAACTGTTTTTT. Translation: CAWTGGNEKLFF.

V and J are TRBV7-2 and TRBJ1-1, with D unclear. CDR3 length equals 15 residues. Trimming shortened V by 1 base and J by 0 bases, and 9 bases separated the two germline ends. Per germline, CDR1 SGHTA and CDR2 FQGNSA. CDR3 sequence reads: CASSLGGGLNTEAFF. The CDR3 region has the DNA TGTGCCAGCAGCTTAGGAGGCGGATTGAACACTGAAGCTTTCTTT.

The gene calls are TRBV29-1 and TRBJ2-4, with 8 bases identical to TRBD1. Trimming at V came to 7 bases and at J to 1 base, leaving 9 bases not matched to a gene. Germline V gene data show CDR1 as SQVTM and CDR2 as ANQGSEA. The CDR3 loop spans 15 amino acids. CDR3 coding DNA: TGCAGCGCATCCCCGGCAGGGGGCGCCAAAAACATTCAGTACTTC. The encoded protein is CSASPAGGAKNIQYF.

This clone has just a few counts. The chain has TRBV10-3 and TRBJ2-1; tentatively, D is TRBD2 (5 bases). The CDR3 spans 13 residues. V lost 10 bases, J lost 10 bases, and 20 bases lay in between. Germline V gene lookup returns CDR1 ENHRY and CDR2 SYGVKD. CDR3 sequence (DNA): TGTGCCAGCTTGTCACCCCCCGGACTCGAGCAGTTCTTC. Protein: CASLSPPGLEQFF.

The genes are TRBV9 and TRBJ2-3, with TRBD2 identical over 12 bases. The length of the CDR3 is 15 residues. Germline V gives CDR1 SGDLS, CDR2 YYNGEE. V lost 5 bases and J lost 6; bases outside the gene matches: 7. CDR3 bases: TGTGCCAGCAGTGAGACTAGCGGGAGTGGGGATACGCAGTATTTT. Protein: CASSETSGSGDTQYF.